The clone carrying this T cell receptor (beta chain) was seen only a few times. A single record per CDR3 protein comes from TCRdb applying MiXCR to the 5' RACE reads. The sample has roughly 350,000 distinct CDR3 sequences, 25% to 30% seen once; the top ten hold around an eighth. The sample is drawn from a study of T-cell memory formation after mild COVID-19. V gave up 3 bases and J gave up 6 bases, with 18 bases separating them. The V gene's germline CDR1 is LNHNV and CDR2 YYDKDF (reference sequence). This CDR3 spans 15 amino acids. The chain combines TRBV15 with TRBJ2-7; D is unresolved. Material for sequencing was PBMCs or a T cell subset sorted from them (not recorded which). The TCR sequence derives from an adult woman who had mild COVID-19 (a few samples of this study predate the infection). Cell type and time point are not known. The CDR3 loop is CATSRGSSSRREQYF. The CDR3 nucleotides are TGTGCCACCAGCAGGGGGTCATCCAGTAGGCGCGAGCAGTACTTC.